This T cell receptor beta chain was captured by sequencing in a study of blood T cell repertoires in COVID-19 (dated by TCRdb to about 2020). Study-wide context: Samples covering the acute and convalescent phases of COVID-19 were provided by collaborators in the United States, Italy and Spain. The prospective study material was composed of cDNA or gDNA derived from T cells, B-cell-depleted T cells, or PBMCs. The dataset comprised deeply sampled blood TCRbeta repertoires from subjects exposed to, actively infected with, or recovered from COVID-19. The repertoires were released in a freely available public database intended as a resource for research on the immune response to SARS-CoV-2. The samples were drawn from the first 160 participants of the ongoing ImmuneRACE study and from some 1,300 subjects provided by 6 global collaborators. The sample metadata nearly always contained a de-identified subject ID, COVID-19 status, age in years and sex. Where available, HLA class I and class II types were taken from metadata supplied by the sample provider and were not determined by assay-based typing. Study-level results and caveats: The quantity of clinical and demographic metadata differed by source and by participant and was supplied without curation.

The collaborating institutions used their own protocols to collect whole blood in K2EDTA tubes. Collaborator samples were shipped for TCRbeta analysis as frozen whole blood, isolated PBMCs, or DNA extracted from either sample type. From its cysteine to its phenylalanine, the CDR3 spans 13 amino acids. Of the read, only the CDR3 DNA is kept; its 39 bases are in frame from base 1. Unmatched junction bases come to 5, with V trimmed by 6 bases and J by 6 bases. The germline V gene (reference sequence) yields MNHEY for CDR1 and SMNVEV for CDR2. On this clone: The target of this receptor is not known. Base-call qualities are not available, and no considerably larger clone is one nucleotide away.

TCRbeta CDR3 regions were amplified from genomic DNA using the immunoSEQ Assay, a bias-controlled multiplex PCR. Concerning the study's data processing: Within the assay, amplification of reference gene primers was used to estimate how many nucleated cells each sample contained. To quantify the absolute abundance of each unique TCRbeta CDR3 rearrangement, sequence reads were collapsed and filtered. For each sample, productive Simpson clonality was calculated as the square root of Simpson's diversity index over productive rearrangements. The table comes from immuneACCESS by way of TCRdb, which keeps in-frame sequences with V and J called. Part of the clones is missing from these tables; in studies checked, under half for an unresolved V gene and the rest for unknown reasons. V, J and clone size were drawn from that table, and D and trimming were deduced from the DNA. For this sample there are some 130,000 clones; roughly 88% appear just once. The top ten clones comprise approximately 10% of the sample.

The V and J segments used are TRBV27 and TRBJ1-5; TRBD1 aligns with 7 central bases. This receptor was obtained from a man aged 50-59 years with acute or convalescent COVID-19. Sequenced material: peripheral blood. The CDR3 protein sequence reads: CASRKTGTQPQHF. Here is the DNA: TGTGCCAGCAGGAAGACAGGGACTCAGCCCCAGCATTTT.